This entry is about one T cell receptor (beta chain). What it recognizes is unknown. The sample belongs to a study of OX40 agonist ivuxolimab in advanced cancers. Overall study findings and caveats: CD8+ T cells showed, on average, more clonal expansion than CD4+ cells. Clonal expansion by week 6 occurred in CD4+ and CD8+ blood T cells (at 0.1 to 3.0 mg/kg).

The table came from immunoSEQ multiplex PCR; TCRdb's copy has only in-frame clones and leaves some out. Among approximately 58,000 clones listed, 80% to 90% were seen once. The sample consisted of CD4+ or CD8+ T cells sorted from blood, taken in a trial of the OX40 agonist ivuxolimab. This clonotype was sampled from an adult with an advanced solid tumor such as melanoma, head and neck, liver or kidney cancer.

CDR3 DNA: TGTGCCAGCACCGAGGGGGCGGGAGTGAGCTACGAGCAGTACTTC. This sequence encodes CASTEGAGVSYEQYF. The chain is built from TRBV7-8 and TRBJ2-7, with D perhaps TRBD1 or TRBD2 (7 bases each). In germline, CDR1 is SGHVS, CDR2 FQNEAQ. The V end was cut by 7 bases, the J end by 3 bases, with 19 bases between. There are 15 residues in the CDR3.